The present T cell receptor (beta chain) was sequenced within a study of identifying expanded T cells in peripheral blood. Study-wide points: Roughly 1.1 clones differed between technical replicates, versus about 15 and 19 over time. Clone count variance between two-week samples rose with total template count.

Clones were sequenced by immunoSEQ multiplex PCR, and TCRdb holds only the in-frame ones, with some missing. The sample yields about 89,000 clones, approximately 86% seen once. During the collection period, no donor immune events like infections were recorded. The V and J ends lost 0 bases and 7 bases respectively, with 10 bases between them. The CDR3 runs 14 residues. Looked up from germline, CDR1 is GTSNPN and CDR2 is SVGIG (reference sequence). A word on this clone: Its target is not known.

The TCR comes from a person aged 18-70 years in good health. This chain connects TRBV30 to TRBJ1-6; the D is unclear. Sequenced: blood. The CDR3 DNA reads TGTGCCTGGAGTGTATCCCGGCCCAATTCACCCCTCCACTTT. It codes for CAWSVSRPNSPLHF.